Listed below are T cell receptor beta chains from one sample, sequenced in a study of CD8+ T cells in alopecia areata. Clones were sequenced by immunoSEQ multiplex PCR, and TCRdb holds only the in-frame ones, with some missing. The sample records about 150,000 clones, under 60% being singletons. Sequenced here: CD4+ T cells sorted from blood, sampled at week 0. These receptors were taken from a human donor with alopecia areata. The CDR3 runs from the conserved cysteine through the conserved F or W. Each record gives: D gene, V gene, clone size, J gene, CDR3 DNA, CDR3 protein. D genes are given only for firm matches. For some rows the clone size is stated as once, few or many, or as a class when expanded; others skip it.

-	TRBV5-1	-	TRBJ2-1	TGCGCCAGCAGTGGGGATTCCAGCTACAATGAGCAGTTCTTC	CASSGDSSYNEQFF
TRBD1	TRBV29-1	-	TRBJ2-1	TGCAGCGTGGCCGGGACAGGGTCCTACAATGAGCAGTTCTTC	CSVAGTGSYNEQFF
-	TRBV30	few	TRBJ2-7	TGTGCCTCCTCGGGGTACGGGGTCTACGAGCAGTACTTC	CASSGYGVYEQYF
-	TRBV7-9	-	TRBJ1-1	TGTGCCAGCAGCTTAGATCATATCACTGAAGCTTTCTTT	CASSLDHITEAFF
-	TRBV6-1	-	TRBJ1-4	TGTGCCAGCAGTCCTAGACGGGAAAAACTGTTTTTT	CASSPRREKLFF
-	TRBV9	-	TRBJ1-2	TGTGCCAGCAGCGTAGTCCAGGGAGGCGGCTACACCTTC	CASSVVQGGGYTF
-	TRBV29-1	-	TRBJ1-1	TGCAGCGTTGAACCAACGGAAGTGCCCGAAGCTTTCTTT	CSVEPTEVPEAFF
-	TRBV2	-	TRBJ2-1	TGTGCCAGCAGTGACTTAGAGGACAATGAGCAGTTCTTC	CASSDLEDNEQFF
-	TRBV7-9	few	TRBJ1-1	TGTGCCAGCGGGCCAGGGTACTACACTGAAGCTTTCTTT	CASGPGYYTEAFF
TRBD2	TRBV7-6	few	TRBJ2-1	TGTGCCAGCAGCTTGCTAGCGGGGGGCTCCTACAATGAGCAGTTCTTC	CASSLLAGGSYNEQFF
-	TRBV2	-	TRBJ1-1	TGTGCCAGCCCCTACAGGCAGAGGAACACTGAAGCTTTCTTT	CASPYRQRNTEAFF
-	TRBV27	-	TRBJ1-1	TGTGCCAGCAGGATATTCTCGGGCACTGAAGCTTTCTTT	CASRIFSGTEAFF
TRBD1	TRBV7-2	-	TRBJ2-5	TGTGCCAGCAGCTTAGCGTCCGGACAGGGGCAAGAGACCCAGTACTTC	CASSLASGQGQETQYF
-	TRBV27	-	TRBJ2-1	TGTGCCAGCGGCCCGCCAGGGGTCTACAATGAGCAGTTCTTC	CASGPPGVYNEQFF
-	TRBV7-2	-	TRBJ2-5	TGTGCCAGCAGTCCGGTGGGGGCAGAGACCCAGTACTTC	CASSPVGAETQYF
TRBD1	TRBV4-2	few	TRBJ1-2	TGTGCCAGCAGCCCCAGACCGACAGGGGATGGCTACACCTTC	CASSPRPTGDGYTF
TRBD2	TRBV29-1	few	TRBJ2-7	TGCAGCGTGTCCTACCGAGAGCGGGGTCGCGAGCAGTACTTC	CSVSYRERGREQYF
-	TRBV6-5	-	TRBJ1-2	TGTGCCAGCAGTTACTCTTTCCCGTCAAACTATGGCTACACCTTC	CASSYSFPSNYGYTF
-	TRBV29-1	few	TRBJ2-7	TGCAGCGTTGAAGAGACAGTCGGCGAGCAGTACTTC	CSVEETVGEQYF
TRBD1	TRBV5-5	-	TRBJ2-6	TGTGCCAGCAGCTTGCTCGGGACAGGGCGCTCTGGGGCCAACGTCCTGACTTTC	CASSLLGTGRSGANVLTF
-	TRBV9	few	TRBJ2-1	TGTGCCAGCAGCGGCCGCGTAGCCAATGAGCAGTTCTTC	CASSGRVANEQFF
-	TRBV11-1	-	TRBJ1-3	TGTGCCAGCAGCTTAATGGCGGCCACCTCTGGAAACACCATATATTTT	CASSLMAATSGNTIYF
TRBD1	TRBV4-3	-	TRBJ1-2	TGCGCCAGCAGCCAAGATAGAGGCAGGGGGTTCTATGGCTACACCTTC	CASSQDRGRGFYGYTF
-	TRBV30	-	TRBJ2-3	TGTGCCTGGAGTGCACGAAGGACGCAGTATTTT	CAWSARRTQYF
-	TRBV5-1	-	TRBJ2-7	TGCGCCAGCAGCTCGGGGAGTACCTACGAGCAGTACTTC	CASSSGSTYEQYF
-	TRBV30	few	TRBJ1-5	TGTGCCTGGAGTGTTAGTGGCGATCAGCCCCAGCATTTT	CAWSVSGDQPQHF
TRBD1	TRBV7-2	-	TRBJ2-1	TGTGCCAGCAGCGGAACCGGGACAGGGAATTACAATGAGCAGTTCTTC	CASSGTGTGNYNEQFF
-	TRBV18	-	TRBJ2-5	TGTGCCAGCTCACCACAAGGGGTCGAGACCCAGTACTTC	CASSPQGVETQYF
-	TRBV29-1	few	TRBJ2-7	TGCAGCGTTGAAATTTCGACAGGGCGGGGGTACGAGCAGTACTTC	CSVEISTGRGYEQYF
TRBD1	TRBV30	-	TRBJ2-1	TGTGCCTGGAGGAGACAGGGCTTTTACAATGAGCAGTTCTTC	CAWRRQGFYNEQFF
TRBD1	TRBV18	few	TRBJ2-1	TGTGCCAGCTCACCAGTCTCCGGGACAGGGAGTGAGCAGTTCTTC	CASSPVSGTGSEQFF
-	TRBV23-1	few	TRBJ1-6	TGCGCCAGCAGTCAGGGCCGGGTGGGCAATTCACCCCTCCACTTT	CASSQGRVGNSPLHF
-	TRBV7-2	-	TRBJ2-5	TGTGCCAGCAGCTTCCTGACGGCGAATGGGGAGACCCAGTACTTC	CASSFLTANGETQYF
-	TRBV28	-	TRBJ2-3	TGTGCCAGCAGTTTAGGTGTTCGGCATACGCAGTATTTT	CASSLGVRHTQYF
-	TRBV28	-	TRBJ1-2	TGTGCCAGCAGACCCGACATGCACTATGGCTACACCTTC	CASRPDMHYGYTF